The 29 T cell receptor beta chains below come from one sample, sequenced in a study of PD-1 blockade in classical Hodgkin lymphoma. The time point here: cycle 4 day 1 (C4D1), after more than five weeks of nivolumab. The patients all showed relapse after autologous stem cell transplantation, while their brentuximab vedotin exposure varied. Researchers used magnetic negative selection to pull out pure CD4+ T cells from thawed PBMCs. Clones were read by immunoSEQ multiplex PCR, and TCRdb kept only the in-frame ones, dropping some. The sample lists tens of thousands of clones, more than 80% occurring once. The source material was CD4+ T cells from blood, sampled before the fourth cycle of nivolumab. Receptors were obtained from a human donor with classical Hodgkin lymphoma.

The V gene is TRBV7-9, the J gene TRBJ1-4; 7 bases are a match to TRBD1. The V gene's germline CDR1 is SEHNR and CDR2 FQNEAQ (reference sequence). The CDR3 has 15 residues. The trim removed 0 bases at V and 7 bases at J, leaving 5 bases unmatched. The CDR3 DNA reads TGTGCCAGCAGCTTAGCCGACAGGGTTGGTGAAAAACTGTTTTTT. Encoded protein: CASSLADRVGEKLFF. Looking up the rest from reference TRBV7-9 and TRBJ1-4 gives the full variable domain: DTGVSQNPRHKITKRGQNVTFRCDPISEHNRLYWYRQTLGQGPEFLTYFQNEAQLEKSRLLSDRFSAERPKGSFSTLEIQRTEQGDSAMYLCASSLADRVGEKLFFGSGTQLSVL.

This CDR3 is CASSLSGQGQETQYF. CDR3 DNA: TGTGCCAGCAGTTTAAGCGGACAGGGCCAAGAGACCCAGTACTTC. V gene TRBV28 combines with J gene TRBJ2-5; 8 nucleotides agree with TRBD1. The CDR3 has 15 amino acids. Germline CDR1 and CDR2: MDHEN and SYDVKM. V trimming: 2 bases; J trimming: 1 base; junction bases outside the gene matches: 3.

V gene TRBV5-1 combines with J gene TRBJ2-7; TRBD2 matches 7 bases. The ends lost 4 bases at V and 3 bases at J; junction bases unmatched: 4. The CDR3 runs 13 residues. CDR1 and CDR2 (germline): SGHRS, YFSETQ. The CDR3 DNA reads as TGCGCCAGCAGCATTTGGGGGGGCTACGAGCAGTACTTC. This sequence encodes CASSIWGGYEQYF.

V gene TRBV5-6 combines with J gene TRBJ2-7; D is undetermined. V gave up 0 bases and J gave up 4 bases, with 8 bases separating them. This CDR3 spans 13 amino acids. CDR1 and CDR2 (germline): SGHDT, YYEEEE. Written as DNA, the CDR3 is TGTGCCAGCAGCTTGGTTGGAGAATACGAGCAGTACTTC. Encoded protein: CASSLVGEYEQYF.

This chain joins TRBV9 and TRBJ2-5, with TRBD2 matching 10 bases. The CDR3 length is 16 residues. V lost 4 bases to trimming and J lost 7 bases; unmatched junction nucleotides: 13. Germline V gene sequence: CDR1 SGDLS, CDR2 YYNGEE. The CDR3 nucleotides read TGTGCCAGCAGCCCCCGCGTAGCGGGGGGCGGGGGGACCCAGTACTTC. Protein: CASSPRVAGGGGTQYF.

With respect to this clone: Distinct nucleotide sequences in the sample also encode this CDR3. The V gene is TRBV7-8, the J gene TRBJ1-1; no clear D gene. Germline assignment: CDR1 SGHVS and CDR2 FQNEAQ. This CDR3 is 14 amino acids long. With 1 base removed from V and 1 base from J, the gap between germline ends came to 7 bases. This chain's CDR3 is CASSLEARNTEAFF. For the CDR3, the DNA is TGTGCCAGCAGCTTAGAAGCGCGGAACACTGAAGCTTTCTTT. Together with reference TRBV7-8 and TRBJ1-1, the CDR3 gives the full variable domain: GAGVSQSPRYKVAKRGQDVALRCDPISGHVSLFWYQQALGQGPEFLTYFQNEAQLDKSGLPSDRFFAERPEGSVSTLKIQRTQQEDSAVYLCASSLEARNTEAFFGQGTRLTVV.

This clone was recorded once. V gene TRBV2 combines with J gene TRBJ1-1; D unresolved. CDR3 size: 13 residues. Trimming took off 7 bases at V and 3 bases at J, with 12 bases between the two ends. Germline CDR1 and CDR2: SNHLY and FYNNEI. The CDR3, as DNA: TGTGCCAGCAACCCTCGGGAGGACACTGAAGCTTTCTTT. It is translated as CASNPREDTEAFF.

In its sample, this clone was seen a few times. V is TRBV5-1 and J is TRBJ1-6; perhaps TRBD1 as D (5 bases). Germline loops: CDR1 SGHRS, CDR2 YFSETQ. The length of the CDR3 is 12 residues. The V gene lost 2 bases and the J gene lost 8 bases, with 5 bases spanning the gap. The CDR3 protein is CASSLGDSPLHF. CDR3 coding DNA: TGCGCCAGCAGCTTAGGGGATTCACCCCTCCACTTT.

This chain joins TRBV6-5 and TRBJ1-1, with D uncertain. The CDR3 is made up of 15 amino acids. Germline V gene lookup returns CDR1 MNHEY and CDR2 SVGAGI. Trimming cost V 0 bases and J 5 bases, with 13 bases left between them. The CDR3 spells CASSYSNRGWTEAFF. CDR3 nucleotide sequence: TGTGCCAGCAGTTACTCGAACCGTGGTTGGACTGAAGCTTTCTTT.

The chain is built from TRBV5-1 and TRBJ2-1; TRBD2 matches at 10 bases. The CDR3 loop spans 16 amino acids. J gave up 10 bases and V 0 bases, and 10 bases lay outside the gene matches. CDR1 SGHRS and CDR2 YFSETQ come from the germline V gene. For the CDR3, the DNA is TGCGCCAGCAGCTTGGGGCCCACTAGCGGGGCCGGGGAGCAGTTCTTC. Residues: CASSLGPTSGAGEQFF.

This chain uses TRBV5-1 with TRBJ2-2; no clear D. Trimming took 6 bases from V and 1 from J, leaving 10 bases between them. The CDR3 length is 14 residues. Germline loops: CDR1 SGHRS, CDR2 YFSETQ. The CDR3 bases are TGCGCCAGCATCCAACACGGGAACACCGGGGAGCTGTTTTTT. It is translated as CASIQHGNTGELFF.

The chain links TRBV5-8 to TRBJ2-7; 7 bases are a match to TRBD1. J gave up 2 bases and V 4 bases, and 9 bases lay outside the gene matches. Germline V gene data show CDR1 as SGHTS and CDR2 as YDEGEE. This CDR3 is built from 15 residues. CDR3 amino acids: CASSARPGTAYEQYF. The DNA for the CDR3 is TGTGCCAGCAGCGCCCGCCCCGGGACAGCCTACGAGCAGTACTTC.

The rearrangement links TRBV2 to TRBJ1-4; perhaps TRBD1 as D (5 bases). Germline V gene data show CDR1 as SNHLY and CDR2 as FYNNEI. V lost 7 bases and J lost 7, with 10 bases in between. This CDR3 has 12 residues. The CDR3 is CASNGGFEKLFF. The CDR3 region has the DNA TGTGCCAGCAATGGGGGATTTGAAAAACTGTTTTTT.

The chain combines TRBV2 with TRBJ2-4; weak D call: TRBD1 (6 bases). The CDR3 contains 14 residues. Trimming stripped 7 bases from V and 10 bases from J, with 20 bases between. Per germline, CDR1 SNHLY and CDR2 FYNNEI. The CDR3 sequence: CASIPQGPSVIQYF. The CDR3 DNA is TGTGCCAGCATTCCCCAGGGGCCTTCCGTTATTCAGTACTTC.

The chain links TRBV7-2 to TRBJ2-3, with no clear D. The CDR3 sequence is 14 residues long. CDR1 is SGHTA and CDR2 is FQGNSA in the germline V gene. Trimming took off 1 base at V and 2 bases at J, with 7 bases between the two ends. The CDR3 spells CASSLVGDTDTQYF. The CDR3 DNA reads TGTGCCAGCAGCTTAGTTGGGGACACAGATACGCAGTATTTT.

The chain combines TRBV6-5 with TRBJ2-7; 10 bases agree with TRBD1. The CDR3 is made up of 15 amino acids. The germline V gene has CDR1 MNHEY and CDR2 SVGAGI. V was clipped by 3 bases and J by 6 bases; unmatched bases: 8. This chain's CDR3 is CASSYRDRGTREQYF. CDR3 sequence (DNA): TGTGCCAGCAGTTATAGGGACAGGGGTACGCGCGAGCAGTACTTC.

The genes are TRBV5-1 and TRBJ2-2; D not certain. The CDR3 runs 14 residues. Germline lookup yields CDR1 SGHRS and CDR2 YFSETQ. Trimming took 2 bases from V and 1 from J, leaving 6 bases between them. CDR3 protein: CASSFTVNTGELFF. In DNA form, the CDR3 reads TGCGCCAGCAGCTTTACAGTGAACACCGGGGAGCTGTTTTTT. Using reference TRBV5-1 and TRBJ2-2 for the parts outside the CDR3, the full variable domain is KAGVTQTPRYLIKTRGQQVTLSCSPISGHRSVSWYQQTPGQGLQFLFEYFSETQRNKGNFPGRFSGRQFSNSRSEMNVSTLELGDSALYLCASSFTVNTGELFFGEGSRLTVL.

The chain uses TRBV21-1 and TRBJ1-4. TRBV21-1 has pseudogene status. The CDR3 spans 15 residues. CDR3 nucleotides: TGTGCCAGCAGCAAAAAGCGGGACCCAAATGAAAAACTGTTTTTT. Translated, it gives CASSKKRDPNEKLFF.

The chain links TRBV5-1 to TRBJ2-3, with D unclear. This CDR3 region has 14 residues. The germline V gene encodes CDR1 SGHRS and CDR2 YFSETQ. V was cut by 5 bases and J by 0 bases, with 10 bases left in between. As DNA, the CDR3 is TGCGCCAGCAGGCCCCAAGTGAGCACAGATACGCAGTATTTT. Amino acid sequence: CASRPQVSTDTQYF. Full variable domain (rest looked up from reference TRBV5-1 and TRBJ2-3): KAGVTQTPRYLIKTRGQQVTLSCSPISGHRSVSWYQQTPGQGLQFLFEYFSETQRNKGNFPGRFSGRQFSNSRSEMNVSTLELGDSALYLCASRPQVSTDTQYFGPGTRLTVL.

This sequence joins TRBV6-5 and TRBJ1-3; D gene unclear. V shed 8 bases and J shed 6 bases, with 11 bases lying between them. The germline V gene has CDR1 MNHEY and CDR2 SVGAGI. The CDR3 length is 12 residues. CDR3: CASRPLENTIYF. The CDR3, as DNA: TGTGCCAGCCGGCCCCTGGAAAACACCATATATTTT.

CDR3 protein: CASSYSSGPGGGELFF. Here the CDR3 DNA reads TGTGCCAGCAGTTACTCGAGCGGCCCTGGTGGGGGGGAGCTGTTTTTT. The V and J genes are TRBV6-5 and TRBJ2-2, with D possibly TRBD2 on 5 matching bases. Germline V gene lookup returns CDR1 MNHEY and CDR2 SVGAGI. The CDR3 length is 16 residues. V lost 0 bases and J 8 bases, leaving 16 bases between the germline ends.

The J gene is TRBJ2-1, the V gene TRBV5-1; TRBD1 is a possible D gene (6 bases). The CDR3 runs 16 residues. Germline assignment: CDR1 SGHRS and CDR2 YFSETQ. Between the trimmed V and J ends, which lost 1 base and 6 bases, there was a span of 17 bases. The CDR3 reads CASSLSSLGGGNEQFF. The CDR3, as DNA: TGCGCCAGCAGCTTGTCATCCCTTGGGGGCGGCAATGAGCAGTTCTTC. Looking up the rest from reference TRBV5-1 and TRBJ2-1 gives the full variable domain: KAGVTQTPRYLIKTRGQQVTLSCSPISGHRSVSWYQQTPGQGLQFLFEYFSETQRNKGNFPGRFSGRQFSNSRSEMNVSTLELGDSALYLCASSLSSLGGGNEQFFGPGTRLTVL.

This chain uses TRBV19 with TRBJ1-6, with 7 nucleotides matching TRBD1. Germline V CDR1 and CDR2: LNHDA, SQIVND (reference sequence). The CDR3 is made up of 15 amino acids. V shed 6 bases and J 5 bases; nucleotides not matched to a gene: 7. In DNA, the CDR3 is TGTGCCAGTAGCCCCACAGGGGTCGATAATTCACCCCTCCACTTT. Protein: CASSPTGVDNSPLHF.

V usage is TRBV9 and J usage is TRBJ1-1; 8 nucleotides match TRBD1. Per the germline V gene, CDR1 is SGDLS and CDR2 is YYNGEE. The CDR3 sequence is 14 residues long. The V and J ends lost 3 bases and 4 bases, in that order; junction bases with no gene match: 5. In DNA, the CDR3 is TGTGCCAGCAGCGAACAGGGGGTGATCACTGAAGCTTTCTTT. Translation: CASSEQGVITEAFF.

The rearrangement joins TRBV7-8 to TRBJ1-2; D uncertain. In germline, CDR1 is SGHVS, CDR2 FQNEAQ. V lost 5 bases to trimming and J lost 8 bases, with 18 bases between them. This CDR3 region has 14 residues. The CDR3, as DNA: TGTGCCAGCAGCCCTCGGGAGGGATCACGCGGCTACACCTTC. Residues: CASSPREGSRGYTF. The full variable domain, with the rest looked up from reference TRBV7-8 and TRBJ1-2, is GAGVSQSPRYKVAKRGQDVALRCDPISGHVSLFWYQQALGQGPEFLTYFQNEAQLDKSGLPSDRFFAERPEGSVSTLKIQRTQQEDSAVYLCASSPREGSRGYTFGSGTRLTVV.

This clone appeared once. V is TRBV5-1 and J is TRBJ2-3, with D perhaps TRBD1 (6 bases). Germline V gene sequence: CDR1 SGHRS, CDR2 YFSETQ. The V end lost 2 bases, the J end lost 0 bases, and 13 bases lay between the germline ends. This CDR3 has 16 amino acids. CDR3 sequence (DNA): TGCGCCAGCAGCTTAACAGGGAACCCTAGCACAGATACGCAGTATTTT. Protein: CASSLTGNPSTDTQYF.

Points on this clone: The sample contains more than one DNA sequence encoding this CDR3. The V gene is TRBV5-1, the J gene TRBJ2-3, with 11 positions matching TRBD2. Germline V gene lookup returns CDR1 SGHRS and CDR2 YFSETQ. This CDR3 is built from 15 residues. With 4 bases clipped from V and 5 bases from J, the junction kept 6 bases outside the gene matches. CDR3 bases: TGCGCCAGCAGCCTCTTAGGGACTAGCGGAGATACGCAGTATTTT. This codes for CASSLLGTSGDTQYF.

The rearrangement links TRBV19 to TRBJ1-1; 10 positions agree with TRBD1. The CDR3 is 17 residues long. V lost 7 bases and J lost 1; bases outside the gene matches: 12. CDR1 is LNHDA and CDR2 is SQIVND in the germline V gene (reference sequence). The chain's CDR3 is CASNPTGTGAKNTEAFF. DNA for the CDR3: TGTGCCAGTAACCCAACCGGGACAGGGGCCAAGAACACTGAAGCTTTCTTT. The variable domain in full, completed from reference TRBV19 and TRBJ1-1, reads DGGITQSPKYLFRKEGQNVTLSCEQNLNHDAMYWYRQDPGQGLRLIYYSQIVNDFQKGDIAEGYSVSREKKESFPLTVTSAQKNPTAFYLCASNPTGTGAKNTEAFFGQGTRLTVV.

The chain employs TRBV6-1 and TRBJ1-4; 7 positions agree with TRBD1. Germline CDR1 MNHNS, CDR2 SASEGT. This CDR3 contains 14 residues. V trimming: 6 bases; J trimming: 8 bases; junction bases outside the gene matches: 9. The CDR3 region is CASRGRGRAEKLFF. In DNA form, the CDR3 reads TGTGCCAGCAGGGGGAGGGGGCGTGCAGAAAAACTGTTTTTT.